Sequencing of this TCR beta chain was carried out in a study of blood T cell repertoires in COVID-19. Overall study context: Whether acute or convalescent, the COVID-19 samples came from the United States, Italy and Spain. From T cells, B-cell-depleted T cells, or PBMCs came the material, which was cDNA or gDNA.

Profiled with immunoSEQ multiplex PCR; TCRdb holds only in-frame clones, not every one. In the table there are over 140,000 clones, roughly four fifths of which are singletons. Trimming stripped 4 bases from V and 5 bases from J, with 17 bases between. The CDR3 length is 15 residues. Germline V gene lookup returns CDR1 MNHNY and CDR2 SVGAGI (reference sequence). The chain carries TRBV6-6 and TRBJ1-1; no definite D call. The sequencing sample was made of peripheral blood. The receptor was isolated from a woman aged 60-75 years with acute or convalescent COVID-19. CDR3 sequence (DNA): TGTGCCAGCAGTTTTCTGTGGTCCTCGGGGACTGAAGCTTTCTTT. Amino acids: CASSFLWSSGTEAFF.